Listed here are 30 T cell receptor beta chains from one sample, sequenced in a study of T cells after yellow fever vaccination (dated 2019 in TCRdb). This specimen's treatment or condition label, interpreted: live attenuated yellow fever vaccine strain. The method behind the library was 5' RACE. Sequencing instrument: Illumina HiSeq 2500. Starting from the raw public reads, TCRdb applied fastp trimming at Q25, assembled clones with MiXCR and retained in-frame beta chains. Each CDR3 protein gets just one entry, which takes the most common genes and DNA from the rows behind it. This sample lists about 330,000 distinct CDR3 sequences; 6.5% to 8.5% were detected once. Of the sample, roughly a sixth is held by the ten largest clones. The material was PBMCs, obtained roughly 46 days after the first yellow fever vaccination. These receptors all stem from a young man who received the YFV17D yellow fever vaccine.

This clonotype was counted between two and nine times. V usage is TRBV25-1 and J usage is TRBJ1-2, with D uncertain. CDR3 length equals 12 residues. V dropped 2 bases and J dropped 6 bases, with 7 bases sitting between them. Germline lookup yields CDR1 MGHDK and CDR2 SYGVNS. CDR3 protein: CASSEGPDGYTF. Written as DNA, the CDR3 is TGTGCCAGCAGTGAAGGTCCAGATGGCTACACCTTC.

This clonotype was picked up a small number of times. The chain has TRBV11-1 and TRBJ2-7; 7 nucleotides match TRBD1. The length of the CDR3 is 16 residues. J lost 1 base, V lost 7 bases, and 13 bases had no gene match. Germline-derived CDR1 and CDR2 are SGHAT and FQDESV (reference sequence). CDR3 nucleotide sequence: TGTGCCAGCACCGACGCCGGAAGGGGGCTATCCTACGAGCAGTACTTC. This gives the protein CASTDAGRGLSYEQYF. Filled out from reference TRBV11-1 and TRBJ2-7, the complete variable domain reads EAEVAQSPRYKITEKSQAVAFWCDPISGHATLYWYRQILGQGPELLVQFQDESVVDDSQLPKDRFSAERLKGVDSTLKIQPAELGDSAMYLCASTDAGRGLSYEQYFGPGTRLTVT.

CDR3 nucleotides: TGTGCCAGCAGTACTCGGACAGGGGGAGGTGGCTACACCTTC. This gives the protein CASSTRTGGGGYTF. The rearrangement joins TRBV7-9 to TRBJ1-2; TRBD1 aligns across 10 bases. Germline assignment: CDR1 SEHNR and CDR2 FQNEAQ (reference sequence). V shed 6 bases, J shed 7 bases, and the junction held 8 bases outside the gene matches. CDR3 length equals 14 residues.

This clonotype was observed many times. This chain links TRBV5-1 with TRBJ1-6; 8 nucleotides align to TRBD1. The CDR3 is 15 residues long. With 4 bases clipped from V and 6 bases from J, the junction kept 6 bases outside the gene matches. Germline CDR1 reads SGHRS; CDR2 reads YFSETQ. CDR3 DNA: TGCGCCAGCAGCGGAAGACAGGGGCTTAATTCACCCCTCCACTTT. This encodes CASSGRQGLNSPLHF.

The V gene is TRBV5-4, the J gene TRBJ2-3, with a tentative D call TRBD2 (6 bases). The CDR3 runs to 14 residues. Germline lookup yields CDR1 SGHNT and CDR2 YYREEE (reference sequence). V was cut by 3 bases and J by 2 bases, with 10 bases left in between. The CDR3 DNA follows: TGTGCCAGCAGCTCATTGGGACTCACAGATACGCAGTATTTT. It codes for CASSSLGLTDTQYF.

This clonotype has a handful of counts. The V and J genes are TRBV7-8 and TRBJ2-7; 7 bases line up with TRBD2. Unmatched junction bases numbered 6, after V lost 5 bases and J lost 2 bases. In germline, CDR1 is SGHVS, CDR2 FQNEAQ. CDR3 length equals 14 residues. The CDR3 is CASSLGRGTYEQYF. In DNA, the CDR3 is TGTGCCAGCAGCCTTGGGCGGGGGACCTACGAGCAGTACTTC.

V and J are TRBV11-2 and TRBJ2-7, with D possibly matching TRBD1 (5 bases). The CDR3 covers 15 residues. The V end lost 0 bases, the J end lost 5 bases, and 14 bases lay between the germline ends. The germline CDR1 and CDR2 sequences are SGHAT and FQNNGV. The CDR3 region is CASSLDFTGAHEQYV. CDR3 coding DNA: TGTGCCAGCAGCTTAGATTTTACTGGGGCCCACGAGCAGTACGTC.

This clonotype was counted only a few times. The V gene is TRBV7-3, the J gene TRBJ2-2; 10 bases are a match to TRBD2. CDR3 length equals 17 residues. CDR1 and CDR2 (germline): SGHTA, FQGTGA. Unmatched junction bases numbered 11, after V lost 6 bases and J lost 4 bases. The CDR3 DNA sequence: TGTGCCAGCAGTTCTTATAGCGGGGGGCCGTCCACCGGGGAGCTGTTTTTT. It translates to CASSSYSGGPSTGELFF.

This clonotype was detected ten times or more. The V gene is TRBV25-1, the J gene TRBJ2-5, with D uncertain. The germline V gene has CDR1 MGHDK and CDR2 SYGVNS. Trimming took 8 bases from V and 2 from J, leaving 3 bases between them. The length of the CDR3 is 10 residues. The CDR3 reads CASGQETQYF. DNA of the CDR3: TGTGCCAGCGGTCAAGAGACCCAGTACTTC.

The chain links TRBV4-1 to TRBJ2-1; no definite D call. The CDR3 is 13 amino acids. V was shortened by 0 bases and J by 11 bases, with 11 bases between the two germline ends. CDR1 and CDR2 (germline): MGHRA, YSYEKL. The CDR3 region has the DNA TGCGCCAGCAGCCAAGAACCGGTTTCGCAGCAGTTCTTC. Translated, it gives CASSQEPVSQQFF.

This clonotype has a count of ten or more. The chain employs TRBV7-2 and TRBJ2-3; possibly TRBD1 for D (6 bases). This CDR3 is 14 amino acids long. CDR1 SGHTA and CDR2 FQGNSA come from the germline V gene. V lost 5 bases to trimming and J lost 2 bases, with 11 bases between them. The CDR3 coding sequence is TGTGCCAGCAGCCCCGGACAGATCACAGATACGCAGTATTTT. Residues: CASSPGQITDTQYF.

This clonotype has only a few counts. The J gene is TRBJ2-1, the V gene TRBV7-9; D is unclear. Germline values: CDR1 SEHNR, CDR2 FQNEAQ (reference sequence). The CDR3 covers 11 residues. V shed 5 bases and J shed 9 bases, with 8 bases lying between them. CDR3 nucleotides: TGTGCCAGCAGCCATGCTAGTGAGCAGTTCTTC. As protein: CASSHASEQFF.

This clonotype was recorded many times. The gene calls are TRBV7-2 and TRBJ2-3, with a possible D match to TRBD1 (6 bases). The CDR3 covers 13 residues. Trimming left V 1 base short and J 6 bases short, with 8 bases between. CDR1 is SGHTA and CDR2 is FQGNSA in the germline V gene. CDR3 sequence reads: CASSLGRGDTQYF. CDR3 sequence (DNA): TGTGCCAGCAGCTTAGGCAGGGGCGATACGCAGTATTTT.

This clonotype has just a few counts. The chain links TRBV29-1 to TRBJ2-3; no definite D call. The germline V gene has CDR1 SQVTM and CDR2 ANQGSEA. Trimming took off 1 base at V and 6 bases at J, with 2 bases between the two ends. This CDR3 has 10 amino acids. The CDR3 DNA sequence: TGCAGCGTTGAAGCCGATACGCAGTATTTT. It specifies CSVEADTQYF.

This clonotype was found many times. The rearrangement links TRBV4-3 to TRBJ1-1, with D maybe TRBD1 (5 bases). V was shortened by 5 bases and J by 3 bases, with 19 bases between the two germline ends. Germline CDR1 LGHNA, CDR2 YSLEER. This CDR3 spans 16 amino acids. CDR3 coding DNA: TGCGCCAGCAGCATGGGGCTTAGGGCGGGGGACACTGAAGCTTTCTTT. It is translated as CASSMGLRAGDTEAFF.

This clonotype was detected many times. The chain has TRBV12-3 or TRBV12-4 and TRBJ1-5; no firm D call. This CDR3 region has 12 residues. V lost 0 bases and J lost 6, with 3 bases in between. In DNA, the CDR3 is TGTGCCAGCAGTTTAGCCGGTCAGCCCCAGCATTTT. This translates into CASSLAGQPQHF.

This clonotype showed up many times. The V and J genes are TRBV12-3 or TRBV12-4 and TRBJ1-1, with 8 bases identical to TRBD1. J was trimmed by 5 bases and V by 6 bases; bases with no gene match: 5. There are 13 residues in the CDR3. The DNA for the CDR3 is TGTGCCAGCAGCATCAGGGGGCCGACTGAAGCTTTCTTT. Its translation is CASSIRGPTEAFF.

This clonotype came up a few times. The chain has TRBV19 and TRBJ2-1; no firm D call. CDR3 length: 15 amino acids. The germline gives CDR1 LNHDA, CDR2 SQIVND (reference sequence). Trimming took 7 bases from V and 0 from J, leaving 13 bases between them. CDR3 amino acids: CASNFYGRSYNEQFF. CDR3 nucleotides: TGTGCCAGTAACTTCTACGGCCGCTCCTACAATGAGCAGTTCTTC. Full variable domain (missing parts from reference TRBV19 and TRBJ2-1): DGGITQSPKYLFRKEGQNVTLSCEQNLNHDAMYWYRQDPGQGLRLIYYSQIVNDFQKGDIAEGYSVSREKKESFPLTVTSAQKNPTAFYLCASNFYGRSYNEQFFGPGTRLTVL.

This clonotype occurred a few times. The V and J genes are TRBV20-1 and TRBJ2-3; D ambiguous. CDR1 DFQATT and CDR2 SNEGSKA come from the germline V gene (reference sequence). The CDR3 consists of 16 residues. Trimming pared 3 bases from V and 5 bases from J, leaving 21 bases between. The CDR3 sequence is CSARWQWTTPGDTQYF. The DNA of the CDR3 is TGCAGTGCTAGGTGGCAATGGACCACGCCGGGAGATACGCAGTATTTT.

A few counts support this clonotype. The chain employs TRBV19 and TRBJ2-2, with 8 bases identical to TRBD1. This CDR3 spans 16 amino acids. The V segment lost 3 bases and the J segment 4 bases; nucleotides outside the gene matches: 7. Germline V gives CDR1 LNHDA, CDR2 SQIVND (reference sequence). Here the CDR3 DNA reads TGTGCCAGTAGTATCCTGGGCCAGGGGGCCACCGGGGAGCTGTTTTTT. It yields the protein CASSILGQGATGELFF.

This chain connects TRBV6-5 to TRBJ2-5; 9 nucleotides align to TRBD1. The ends lost 7 bases at V and 4 bases at J; junction bases unmatched: 7. CDR3 size: 14 residues. CDR1 and CDR2 (germline): MNHEY, SVGAGI. CDR3 nucleotide sequence: TGTGCCAGCAAAAGGGGGACAGGGAGAGAGACCCAGTACTTC. Protein sequence: CASKRGTGRETQYF.

This clonotype was counted at least ten times. V is TRBV2 and J is TRBJ2-3; no clear D. Germline V lookup: CDR1 SNHLY, CDR2 FYNNEI. There are 13 residues in the CDR3. Trimming took off 2 bases at V and 3 bases at J, with 6 bases between the two ends. The CDR3 loop reads CASSEQGTDTQYF. DNA of the CDR3: TGTGCCAGCAGTGAACAAGGAACAGATACGCAGTATTTT. Based on the CDR3 plus reference TRBV2 and TRBJ2-3, the full variable domain is EPEVTQTPSHQVTQMGQEVILRCVPISNHLYFYWYRQILGQKVEFLVSFYNNEISEKSEIFDDQFSVERPDGSNFTLKIRSTKLEDSAMYFCASSEQGTDTQYFGPGTRLTVL.

Ten or more counts support this clonotype. The chain uses TRBV5-4 and TRBJ2-1; weak D call: TRBD1 (5 bases). The CDR3 has 17 amino acids. Looked up from germline, CDR1 is SGHNT and CDR2 is YYREEE (reference sequence). V was pared by 4 bases and J by 4 bases, with 21 bases between. The CDR3 region is CASSLWTPGVGYNEQFF. Written as DNA, the CDR3 is TGTGCCAGCAGCCTTTGGACACCCGGAGTTGGGTACAATGAGCAGTTCTTC.

This clonotype has a handful of counts. The chain uses TRBV7-2 and TRBJ2-3; possibly TRBD1 or TRBD2 for D (5 bases each). Trimming took off 0 bases at V and 4 bases at J, with 8 bases between the two ends. The CDR3 length is 14 residues. Germline CDR1 is SGHTA and CDR2 is FQGNSA. The CDR3, as DNA: TGTGCCAGCAGCTTAGCGTTGGGGGCAGATACGCAGTATTTT. It translates to CASSLALGADTQYF. Supplemented by reference TRBV7-2 and TRBJ2-3, the full variable domain reads GAGVSQSPSNKVTEKGKDVELRCDPISGHTALYWYRQSLGQGLEFLIYFQGNSAPDKSGLPSDRFSAERTGGSVSTLTIQRTQQEDSAVYLCASSLALGADTQYFGPGTRLTVL.

Concerning this clonotype itself: Mismatch with germline at one junction end may stem from a read error. V usage is TRBV30 and J usage is TRBJ1-5; D gene uncertain. Per germline, CDR1 GTSNPN and CDR2 SVGIG (reference sequence). The CDR3 spans 13 residues. The CDR3 loop reads CAWSEDSNQPQDF. DNA of the CDR3: TGTGCCTGGAGTGAGGATAGCAATCAGCCCCAGGATTTT.

The rearrangement joins TRBV5-4 to TRBJ2-5; maybe TRBD2 (7 bases). Germline CDR1 and CDR2: SGHNT and YYREEE (reference sequence). The CDR3 runs to 16 residues. Deletions cut 2 bases from V and 3 bases from J, with 17 bases between. CDR3 DNA: TGTGCCAGCAGCTTTGGGGGGGCGAGGGCCGAAGAGACCCAGTACTTC. Protein: CASSFGGARAEETQYF. The whole variable domain, filled in from reference TRBV5-4 and TRBJ2-5, reads ETGVTQSPTHLIKTRGQQVTLRCSSQSGHNTVSWYQQALGQGPQFIFQYYREEENGRGNFPPRFSGLQFPNYSSELNVNALELDDSALYLCASSFGGARAEETQYFGPGTRLLVL.

The J gene is TRBJ1-1, the V gene TRBV7-6; D remains ambiguous. The V end was cut by 2 bases, the J end by 2 bases, with 9 bases between. Germline CDR1 reads SGHVS; CDR2 reads FNYEAQ. The CDR3 totals 14 residues. The CDR3 region has the DNA TGTGCCAGCAGCTTACGAGATTCCAACACTGAAGCTTTCTTT. Protein sequence: CASSLRDSNTEAFF.

This clonotype appeared a few times. The V gene is TRBV7-2, the J gene TRBJ2-7; no reliable D call. Between the trimmed V and J ends, which lost 3 bases and 1 base, there was a span of 7 bases. This CDR3 spans 13 amino acids. CDR1 is SGHTA, CDR2 FQGNSA, per germline. The CDR3 region has the DNA TGTGCCAGCAGCTTTACCGAATCCTACGAGCAGTACGTC. Its translation is CASSFTESYEQYV.

The V gene is TRBV18, the J gene TRBJ1-2, with 8 nucleotides matching TRBD1. The V gene's germline CDR1 is KGHSH and CDR2 LQKENI. The V gene end was trimmed by 10 bases and the J gene end by 3 bases; junction bases not matched to a gene: 7. CDR3 length equals 13 residues. The CDR3 nucleotides are TGTGCCACCTCCCAGGGGGCGGACTATGGCTACACCTTC. The encoded protein is CATSQGADYGYTF.

The chain employs TRBV20-1 and TRBJ2-7; D might be TRBD1 (6 bases). This CDR3 has 11 residues. V lost 7 bases and J lost 7, with 14 bases in between. The germline V gene has CDR1 DFQATT and CDR2 SNEGSKA (reference sequence). The CDR3 nucleotides are TGCAGTGTTACAGGGTCCAGAGAGCAGTACTTC. It yields the protein CSVTGSREQYF.